The rows below give T cell receptor beta chains drawn from one sample of a study of neurological immune-mediated disorders. MiXCR, applied by TCRdb to the 5' RACE reads, yields one record per CDR3 protein. The sample records 93,000 or so distinct CDR3 sequences, 10% to 12% being singletons. Sequences were obtained from PBMCs. Receptors originate from a female donor with HTLV-1-associated myelopathy (HAM/TSP). The CDR3 runs from the conserved cysteine through the conserved F or W. The D gene is left open where the match is weak. Clone sizes are given selectively: once, few, many, or a class where the clone is expanded.

J: TRBJ1-3
D: .
size: many
V: TRBV6-5
CDR3: CASSGSYRENTIYF
DNA: TGTGCCAGCAGTGGTTCGTACAGGGAGAACACCATATATTTT

J: TRBJ2-1
D: .
size: many
V: TRBV18
CDR3: CASSQSGSYNEQFF
DNA: TGTGCCAGCTCACAGTCTGGCTCCTACAATGAGCAGTTCTTC

J: TRBJ2-3
D: TRBD1
size: many
V: TRBV20-1
CDR3: CSARVTGTGGIDTQYF
DNA: TGCAGTGCTAGAGTTACCGGGACAGGGGGGATAGATACGCAGTATTTT

J: TRBJ1-2
D: TRBD1
size: many
V: TRBV20-1
CDR3: CSARYSGTGGNSYGYTF
DNA: TGCAGTGCTAGATACTCCGGGACAGGGGGTAATAGCTATGGCTACACCTTC

J: TRBJ1-4
D: .
size: few
V: TRBV29-1
CDR3: CSVEDRTAATNEKLFF
DNA: TGCAGCGTTGAAGATAGGACCGCCGCAACTAATGAAAAACTGTTTTTT

J: TRBJ2-2
D: .
size: few
V: TRBV6-5
CDR3: CASRGGQLNTGELFF
DNA: TGTGCCAGCAGGGGGGGACAGCTTAACACCGGGGAGCTGTTTTTT

J: TRBJ2-1
D: TRBD1
size: many
V: TRBV20-1
CDR3: CSADKKGDRGNDEQFF
DNA: TGCAGTGCCGATAAAAAGGGGGACAGGGGGAATGATGAGCAGTTCTTC

J: TRBJ2-7
D: TRBD1
size: many
V: TRBV27
CDR3: CASSSTGTGFAYEQYF
DNA: TGTGCCAGCAGCTCAACCGGGACAGGGTTTGCCTACGAGCAGTACTTC

J: TRBJ1-1
D: .
size: few
V: TRBV5-1
CDR3: CASSSGDSEAFF
DNA: TGCGCCAGCAGTTCCGGGGACTCTGAAGCTTTCTTT

J: TRBJ2-7
D: TRBD1
size: .
V: TRBV20-1
CDR3: CSASIGTATYEQYF
DNA: TGCAGTGCTAGTATAGGGACAGCCACCTACGAGCAGTACTTC

J: TRBJ2-3
D: .
size: many
V: TRBV20-1
CDR3: CSAPRGRGYTDTQYF
DNA: TGCAGTGCCCCCCGTGGGCGGGGATACACAGATACGCAGTATTTT

J: TRBJ1-1
D: .
size: .
V: TRBV7-2
CDR3: CASSLRGALNTEAFF
DNA: TGTGCCAGCAGCTTACGGGGGGCTTTGAACACTGAAGCTTTCTTT

J: TRBJ2-3
D: .
size: many
V: TRBV5-1
CDR3: CASRFFRLGGTDTQYF
DNA: TGCGCCAGCAGGTTTTTTCGGCTCGGGGGCACAGATACGCAGTATTTT

J: TRBJ2-2
D: .
size: many
V: TRBV5-1
CDR3: CASNPNQNTGELFF
DNA: TGCGCCAGCAATCCTAACCAGAACACCGGGGAGCTGTTTTTT

J: TRBJ2-3
D: .
size: many
V: TRBV10-3
CDR3: CAISVVGPPAGVSTQYF
DNA: TGTGCCATCAGTGTGGTTGGCCCGCCTGCTGGAGTCTCTACGCAGTATTTT

J: TRBJ2-7
D: TRBD1
size: many
V: TRBV5-1
CDR3: CASSLFDRVPYEQYF
DNA: TGCGCCAGCAGCCTATTTGACAGGGTCCCCTACGAGCAGTACTTC

J: TRBJ2-1
D: TRBD1
size: many
V: TRBV12-3/TRBV12-4
CDR3: CASRPSDRGYWNEQFF
DNA: TGTGCCAGCAGGCCTTCGGACAGGGGGTATTGGAATGAGCAGTTCTTC

J: TRBJ2-1
D: .
size: many
V: TRBV6-1
CDR3: CASTERRSYNEQFF
DNA: TGTGCCAGCACAGAACGCCGTTCGTACAATGAGCAGTTCTTC

J: TRBJ2-2
D: .
size: many
V: TRBV12-3/TRBV12-4
CDR3: CASSLSGVNTGELFF
DNA: TGTGCCAGCAGTTTATCAGGGGTCAACACCGGGGAGCTGTTTTTT

J: TRBJ2-6
D: .
size: many
V: TRBV5-1
CDR3: CASSLDPTGANVLTF
DNA: TGCGCCAGCAGCTTGGACCCAACTGGGGCCAACGTCCTGACTTTC

J: TRBJ2-3
D: .
size: few
V: TRBV9
CDR3: CASSVGRGATDTQYF
DNA: TGTGCCAGCAGCGTAGGTCGAGGGGCGACAGATACGCAGTATTTT

J: TRBJ2-7
D: .
size: .
V: TRBV28
CDR3: CASSFLGGSYEQYF
DNA: TGTGCCAGCAGTTTTCTAGGCGGCTCCTACGAGCAGTACTTC

J: TRBJ1-2
D: .
size: many
V: TRBV20-1
CDR3: CSARGPSPLSGYGYTF
DNA: TGCAGTGCTAGAGGCCCCAGTCCACTCTCCGGCTATGGCTACACCTTC

J: TRBJ1-2
D: .
size: many
V: TRBV28
CDR3: CASSPQVQYYGYTF
DNA: TGTGCCAGCAGCCCTCAAGTGCAGTACTATGGCTACACCTTC

J: TRBJ2-7
D: .
size: many
V: TRBV15
CDR3: CATSKPQGNTYEQYF
DNA: TGTGCTACCAGCAAACCCCAGGGTAATACCTACGAGCAGTACTTC

J: TRBJ2-1
D: .
size: many
V: TRBV7-9
CDR3: CASSPTSNEQFF
DNA: TGTGCCAGCAGCCCCACTAGTAATGAGCAGTTCTTC

J: TRBJ2-3
D: .
size: many
V: TRBV28
CDR3: CATLRGGTDTQYF
DNA: TGTGCCACACTTAGGGGGGGCACAGATACGCAGTATTTT

J: TRBJ1-4
D: .
size: many
V: TRBV5-1
CDR3: CASSSPQDGGEKLFF
DNA: TGCGCCAGCAGCAGCCCACAGGACGGGGGTGAAAAACTGTTTTTT

J: TRBJ2-2
D: .
size: .
V: TRBV11-1
CDR3: CASSYAQGPGELFF
DNA: TGTGCCAGCAGCTACGCCCAGGGGCCCGGGGAGCTGTTTTTT

J: TRBJ2-7
D: .
size: many
V: TRBV5-1
CDR3: CASSFNRDSYEQYF
DNA: TGCGCCAGCAGCTTCAACAGGGACTCCTACGAGCAGTACTTC